This TCR beta chain was documented in a study of T cell responses to AZD1222 COVID-19 vaccine. The overall study: Second-dose intervals near 4 or 12 weeks were combined. General study points: CD4 TCRs covered the whole spike, strongest at regions 160-218 and 743-854. Reports say nearly half of spike-specific TCRs go after unmutated variant regions. White British ancestry dominated among donors, who included more females, and clonal diversity was possibly underestimated.

Points on this clone: Its antigen is as yet unknown.

V lost 4 bases, J lost 0 bases, and 8 bases lay in between. Per germline, CDR1 SGHRS and CDR2 YFSETQ. This CDR3 has 14 amino acids. Generated by immunoSEQ multiplex PCR, the TCRdb table keeps only in-frame clones and is missing some. This repertoire shows roughly 100,000 clones, roughly 90% found once; its top ten account for approximately 5%. This TCR derives from an adult in good health. The chain recombines TRBV5-1 with TRBJ1-3; D perhaps matches TRBD1 (5 bases). This specimen was peripheral blood, taken on day 0 of AZD1222 vaccination. The CDR3 loop is CASSPDSSGNTIYF. The CDR3 DNA sequence: TGCGCCAGCAGCCCCGACAGCTCTGGAAACACCATATATTTT.